These 27 T cell receptor beta chains were all obtained from the same sample, sequenced in a study of monozygotic twins with inflammatory bowel disease. TCRdb reprocessed the 5' RACE reads, with one entry per CDR3 protein and no DNA. The listing contains about 210,000 distinct CDR3 sequences. Sequenced material: blood. The receptor set was obtained from a human donor with ulcerative colitis or Crohn's disease, or a healthy co-twin of an affected twin (not recorded which).

The rearrangement joins TRBV12-3 or TRBV12-4 to TRBJ2-2; lacking DNA, the TRBD2 call made by TCRdb goes unchecked. This CDR3 spans 15 amino acids. The CDR3 reads CASTAGTENTGELFF.

The V gene is TRBV29-1, the J gene TRBJ1-1; without DNA, the TCRdb call of TRBD1 cannot be checked. The germline V gene encodes CDR1 SQVTM and CDR2 ANQGSEA. The CDR3 contains 14 residues. The CDR3: CSSLAVPRGTEAFF.

This sequence joins TRBV4-2 and TRBJ1-6. In germline, CDR1 is LGHNA, CDR2 YNFKEQ. The CDR3 is made up of 18 amino acids. The CDR3 sequence is CASSQDVRSSSYNSPLHF.

The chain recombines TRBV20-1 with TRBJ2-2. This CDR3 is built from 13 residues. The germline V gene encodes CDR1 DFQATT and CDR2 SNEGSKA (reference sequence). This CDR3 is CSARSVGTGELFF.

The V and J genes are TRBV12-3 or TRBV12-4 and TRBJ2-1; absent DNA, TCRdb's TRBD1 call cannot be checked. This CDR3 has 13 amino acids. This CDR3 is CASSPWGAGEQFF.

The rearrangement uses TRBV20-1 and TRBJ1-1; there is no DNA to check the TCRdb D call of TRBD1. The CDR3 has 14 residues. Germline V gene lookup returns CDR1 DFQATT and CDR2 SNEGSKA (reference sequence). This CDR3 is CSARTGGANTEAFF.

The chain couples TRBV7-8 to TRBJ1-2; the D call of TRBD1 rests on TCRdb alone, since no DNA is present to check it. The CDR3 contains 16 residues. Germline V CDR1 and CDR2: SGHVS, FQNEAQ. The CDR3 protein is CASSPTWPRQAYGYTF.

V usage is TRBV6-2 or TRBV6-3 and J usage is TRBJ2-2; no DNA is available, so the TRBD1 call from TCRdb remains unchecked. Germline V gives CDR1 MNHEY, CDR2 SVGEGT. The CDR3 contains 16 residues. The CDR3 here is CASRPSRGLNTGELFF.

The chain joins TRBV7-9 to TRBJ2-5; with no DNA, the TCRdb D assignment of TRBD2 cannot be verified. Germline values: CDR1 SEHNR, CDR2 FQNEAQ (reference sequence). The CDR3 has 12 amino acids. CDR3 protein: CASSSVAETQYF.

The chain employs TRBV5-4 and TRBJ2-7; no DNA is available, so the TRBD1 call from TCRdb remains unchecked. This CDR3 spans 14 amino acids. Germline loops: CDR1 SGHNT, CDR2 YYREEE (reference sequence). The chain's CDR3 is CASNGGAPTYEQYF.

This chain joins TRBV5-5 and TRBJ1-2; TCRdb proposes TRBD1, but this gene call is untestable without DNA. This CDR3 has 14 amino acids. The germline V gene has CDR1 SGHKS and CDR2 YYEKEE (reference sequence). The chain's CDR3 is CASRTTGTLTGYTF.

The V gene is TRBV20-1, the J gene TRBJ2-7. The CDR3 is 14 amino acids. CDR1 is DFQATT, CDR2 SNEGSKA, per germline (reference sequence). The CDR3 reads CSARGDHSSGEQYF.

The rearrangement joins TRBV5-1 to TRBJ1-1; the D call from TCRdb, TRBD1, cannot be confirmed without DNA. Germline V lookup: CDR1 SGHRS, CDR2 YFSETQ. The CDR3 has 13 residues. CDR3: CASSLGGTDEAFF.

The chain uses TRBV20-1 and TRBJ2-7; TCRdb calls TRBD2, which cannot be checked without DNA. The germline V gene has CDR1 DFQATT and CDR2 SNEGSKA (reference sequence). The CDR3 spans 19 residues. The CDR3 sequence is CSARVPGTSGPLSSYEQYF.

V gene TRBV13 combines with J gene TRBJ2-5; TCRdb's D gene call, TRBD1, goes unchecked for lack of DNA. CDR1 and CDR2 from the germline V gene are PRHDT and FYEKMQ (reference sequence). The CDR3 length is 14 residues. The CDR3 spells CASSDRDREETQYF.

This chain connects TRBV18 to TRBJ1-4. Germline V gives CDR1 KGHSH, CDR2 LQKENI. The CDR3 has 15 amino acids. CDR3: CASSPSLTTNEKLFF.

The chain has TRBV7-2 and TRBJ2-3; TCRdb names TRBD1, which stays unverified in the absence of DNA. The germline gives CDR1 SGHTA, CDR2 FQGNSA. The CDR3 spans 16 residues. CDR3 residues: CASSLSGARGSDTQYF. The full variable domain, its missing parts supplied by reference TRBV7-2 and TRBJ2-3, is GAGVSQSPSNKVTEKGKDVELRCDPISGHTALYWYRQSLGQGLEFLIYFQGNSAPDKSGLPSDRFSAERTGGSVSTLTIQRTQQEDSAVYLCASSLSGARGSDTQYFGPGTRLTVL.

The chain carries TRBV6-5 and TRBJ1-5. The CDR3 covers 12 residues. Germline V gives CDR1 MNHEY, CDR2 SVGAGI. This CDR3 reads CASSPMGQPQHF.

This sequence joins TRBV20-1 and TRBJ1-4; TCRdb lists TRBD1, though no DNA is available to test this call. The CDR3 covers 13 residues. Germline V CDR1 and CDR2: DFQATT, SNEGSKA (reference sequence). The CDR3 region is CSATGTVNEKLFF.

This chain uses TRBV5-1 with TRBJ1-5; TCRdb reports TRBD1, a call that lacks DNA to check it against. The CDR3 has 15 residues. From germline, CDR1 is SGHRS and CDR2 YFSETQ. CDR3 amino acids: CASSLAGDLHQPQHF.

The chain is built from TRBV5-8 and TRBJ2-1; the TCRdb call, TRBD2, lacks DNA for checking. Per the germline V gene, CDR1 is SGHTS and CDR2 is YDEGEE. The CDR3 is 15 amino acids. CDR3 in amino acids: CASSHRVAGTDEQFF.

The genes are TRBV3-1 and TRBJ2-1; as DNA is missing, the TRBD2 call by TCRdb cannot be tested. Germline lookup yields CDR1 LGHDT and CDR2 YNNKEL (reference sequence). This CDR3 comprises 14 residues. This CDR3 reads CASSQSSSGNEQFF.

This sequence joins TRBV20-1 and TRBJ1-2; TCRdb returns TRBD1, unconfirmable since there is no DNA. The germline CDR1 and CDR2 sequences are DFQATT and SNEGSKA (reference sequence). This CDR3 region has 12 residues. The CDR3 sequence is CSAGGQGYGYTF.

The chain couples TRBV25-1 to TRBJ2-7; with no DNA, the TCRdb D assignment of TRBD1 cannot be verified. Germline V gene lookup returns CDR1 MGHDK and CDR2 SYGVNS. The CDR3 extends over 15 amino acids. CDR3 loop: CASSAPGTKSYEQYF.

The chain combines TRBV19 with TRBJ2-2; TCRdb calls TRBD1, which cannot be checked without DNA. CDR3 length: 18 amino acids. Per the germline V gene, CDR1 is LNHDA and CDR2 is SQIVND (reference sequence). CDR3 loop: CASIPSQGARGNTGELFF.

The V gene is TRBV5-1, the J gene TRBJ2-3; TCRdb's D call of TRBD1 is untestable without DNA. Germline-derived CDR1 and CDR2 are SGHRS and YFSETQ. This CDR3 region has 13 residues. The CDR3 sequence: CASSGREWDTQYF.

The J gene is TRBJ1-1, the V gene TRBV5-1; TCRdb designates TRBD1, a call that cannot be tested without DNA. The length of the CDR3 is 15 residues. CDR1 SGHRS and CDR2 YFSETQ come from the germline V gene. The CDR3 here is CASSSIVGGNTEAFF.